The present TCR beta chain was sequenced within a study of T cell repertoires in cytomegalovirus infection. At the level of the study: CMV infection and matching HLA type were both indicated by public TCR beta signatures. General study points: It was HLA-C-restricted CMV-specific TCR beta clonotypes that dominated the response ex vivo.

Trimming took 3 bases from V and 4 from J; bases not matched to a gene: 9. The CDR3 totals 15 residues. CDR1 is SGDLS and CDR2 is YYNGEE in the germline V gene. This clonotype was counted only a few times. Its matching antigen is unknown. TCRdb ran MiXCR on the reads and lists one entry per CDR3 protein. The sample records roughly 310,000 distinct CDR3 sequences, around a sixth being singletons. Sequencing used PBMCs. The sequence came from a human donor in good health (CMV status not recorded). Some clones in this sample may be carry-over from other donors' samples. The genes are TRBV9 and TRBJ1-2; 7 nucleotides align to TRBD1. CDR3 DNA: TGTGCCAGCAGCGGCCTCGGGACAGACCTCTATGGCTACACCTTC. Translated: CASSGLGTDLYGYTF.